This T cell receptor beta chain was sequenced during a study of CD8 T cells in ankylosing spondylitis. The CDR3 covers 13 residues. Trimming pared 2 bases from V and 6 bases from J, leaving 10 bases between. The V gene's germline CDR1 is MNHNY and CDR2 SVGAGI (reference sequence). Each CDR3 protein is one row after TCRdb ran MiXCR on the 5' RACE reads. The sample includes around 300,000 distinct CDR3 sequences, about a fifth of them seen just once. The TCR comes from a female donor with ankylosing spondylitis or in good health (not recorded which). The sample consisted of blood, either unsorted or a sorted T cell fraction (not recorded which). V gene TRBV6-6 combines with J gene TRBJ1-2; D may be TRBD1 (5 bases). CDR3 loop: CASSYGTDNGYTF. DNA of the CDR3: TGTGCCAGCAGTTACGGGACGGATAATGGCTACACCTTC.